This T cell receptor (beta chain) was recorded in a study of HIV-infected patients and healthy controls. TCRdb analysed the 5' RACE reads with MiXCR anew, one entry per CDR3 protein. The sample has roughly 68,000 distinct CDR3 sequences, roughly 19% seen once. Per the germline V gene, CDR1 is SGHKS and CDR2 is YYEKEE (reference sequence). V was shortened by 0 bases and J by 4 bases, with 10 bases between the two germline ends. This CDR3 region has 15 residues. This TCR was sampled from a human donor in good health. The sample taken for sequencing was CD4+ T cells from blood. J is TRBJ2-2 and V is TRBV5-5, with D perhaps matching TRBD1 (7 bases). The CDR3 nucleotides are TGTGCCAGCAGCTTGGGACAGGGAGGCACCGGGGAGCTGTTTTTT. It encodes CASSLGQGGTGELFF.